Listed below are T cell receptor beta chains from one sample, sequenced in a study of T cell responses to AZD1222 COVID-19 vaccine. The table came from immunoSEQ multiplex PCR; TCRdb's copy has only in-frame clones and leaves some out. Of 98,000 or so clones listed, about 90% are singletons. Sequences were derived from peripheral blood, sampled on day 0 of AZD1222 vaccination. Receptor source: an adult in good health. The CDR3 runs from the conserved cysteine through the conserved F or W. D genes are given only for firm matches. Clone size is given for some rows only: seen once, a few or many times, or a class if the clone is expanded.

-	-	TRBV4-1	TRBJ2-2	TGCGCCAGCAGGAGGGCAGGTCTAACCGGGGAGCTGTTTTTT	CASRRAGLTGELFF
-	once	TRBV5-5	TRBJ1-5	TGTGCCAGCAGCTTGTTGGGAGAGGGCAATCAGCCCCAGCATTTT	CASSLLGEGNQPQHF
TRBD1	-	TRBV5-5	TRBJ2-1	TGTGCCAGCAGCTTGCAAGGGGGCAAGGGCTTTGAGCAGTTCTTC	CASSLQGGKGFEQFF
TRBD1	-	TRBV11-2	TRBJ1-1	TGTGCCAGCAGCAAAGGGACAGGGAACGCTGAAGCTTTCTTT	CASSKGTGNAEAFF
-	-	TRBV28	TRBJ1-6	TGTGCCAGCCGCCCCCAAAATTCACCCCTCCACTTT	CASRPQNSPLHF
-	-	TRBV28	TRBJ1-5	TGTGCCAGCATTAGGACCGAAGGGTCCAATCAGCCCCAGCATTTT	CASIRTEGSNQPQHF
-	-	TRBV12-3/TRBV12-4	TRBJ1-4	TGTGCCAGCAGGAAAGCCACTAATGAAAAACTGTTTTTT	CASRKATNEKLFF
TRBD1	-	TRBV7-2	TRBJ2-7	TGTGCCAGCAGAAGGGACGGGACAGGGTCCTACGAGCAGTACTTC	CASRRDGTGSYEQYF
TRBD2	-	TRBV10-2	TRBJ2-1	TGCGCCTGTTTAGGACTAGCGGGGGGAAATGAGCAGTTCTTC	CACLGLAGGNEQFF
TRBD1	-	TRBV9	TRBJ2-3	TGTGCCAGCAGCGCCCGGGACAGGGGCACAGATACGCAGTATTTT	CASSARDRGTDTQYF
-	-	TRBV7-3	TRBJ2-7	TGTGCCAGCTCACAGGGTATTACCTACGAGCAGTACTTC	CASSQGITYEQYF
-	-	TRBV20-1	TRBJ2-7	TGCAGTGCGCGGAGCTCCTACGAGCAGTACTTC	CSARSSYEQYF
-	-	TRBV28	TRBJ1-4	TGTGCCAGCAGTTTACAGGGTTGGCTGTTTTTT	CASSLQGWLFF
-	-	TRBV2	TRBJ2-7	TGTGCCAGCAGTGAAAGGCGACAGATCAACTACGAGCAGTACTTC	CASSERRQINYEQYF
-	-	TRBV28	TRBJ1-2	TGTGCCAGCATCTCCCAGGGTCATGGCTACACCTTC	CASISQGHGYTF
-	-	TRBV10-3	TRBJ1-1	TGTGCCATCACATTCCAGCCGAACACTGAAGCTTTCTTT	CAITFQPNTEAFF
TRBD2	once	TRBV4-2	TRBJ2-3	TGTGCCAGCAGCCTGGGACTAGCGGAAAGCACAGATACGCAGTATTTT	CASSLGLAESTDTQYF
-	once	TRBV19	TRBJ2-5	TGTGCCAGTAGTCCCCGGAGGAGCTACCAAGAGACCCAGTACTTC	CASSPRRSYQETQYF
-	-	TRBV5-6	TRBJ1-5	TGTGCCAGCAGCGTGGGGTGGCAGCCCCAGCATTTT	CASSVGWQPQHF
TRBD1	once	TRBV29-1	TRBJ1-6	TGCAGCGTCAAAGGACAGGGTGACTCACCCCTCCACTTT	CSVKGQGDSPLHF
-	-	TRBV9	TRBJ1-3	TGTGCCAGCAGCGTAGGTACAGGGAGCTCTGGAAACACCATATATTTT	CASSVGTGSSGNTIYF
TRBD2	-	TRBV19	TRBJ2-3	TGTGCCAGTAGTCCAGGACTAGCTAGGGGGGGAGATACGCAGTATTTT	CASSPGLARGGDTQYF
-	-	TRBV27	TRBJ1-6	TGTGCCAGCTTAGGCAGCGTGGGTTCACCCCTCCACTTT	CASLGSVGSPLHF
-	-	TRBV9	TRBJ1-3	TGTGCCAGCAGCGTCAGCAGCTCTGGAAACACCATATATTTT	CASSVSSSGNTIYF
-	-	TRBV19	TRBJ1-1	TGTGCCAGTAGTATCCCTAGAGGGGTAGTAAACACTGAAGCTTTCTTT	CASSIPRGVVNTEAFF
-	few	TRBV6-2/TRBV6-3	TRBJ1-1	TGTGCCAGCAGTTACCGTACTGAAGCTTTCTTT	CASSYRTEAFF
TRBD1	-	TRBV6-5	TRBJ1-5	TGTGCCAGCAGTTATTCCGCGGACAGGGGGCATCAGCCCCAGCATTTT	CASSYSADRGHQPQHF
TRBD2	-	TRBV28	TRBJ2-1	TGTGCCAGCAGTGTAACTAGCGGGCCTTACAATGAGCAGTTCTTC	CASSVTSGPYNEQFF
-	-	TRBV9	TRBJ1-3	TGTGCCAGCAGCGTGTCAATGGGAGCAGGGGACTCTGGAAACACCATATATTTT	CASSVSMGAGDSGNTIYF
-	-	TRBV10-3	TRBJ1-1	TGTGCCATCAGAGTGGACGACAGTCCCTCTGAAGCTTTCTTT	CAIRVDDSPSEAFF
-	-	TRBV5-1	TRBJ1-4	TGCGCCAGCAGCCCAATAGGGAGAGGCAACGAAAAACTGTTTTTT	CASSPIGRGNEKLFF
TRBD1	-	TRBV5-8	TRBJ2-7	TGTGCCAGCAGCCCCCGGACAGGGGGTCGCGAGCAGTACTTC	CASSPRTGGREQYF
-	-	TRBV7-2	TRBJ1-5	TGTGCCAGCGGGCGACAGGAAAGTCAGCCCCAGCATTTT	CASGRQESQPQHF
-	few	TRBV10-3	TRBJ1-2	TGTGCCATCAGCCGGACAGAACCCTATGGCTACACCTTC	CAISRTEPYGYTF
-	-	TRBV10-1	TRBJ2-7	TGCGCCAGCAGTGAGTCCATAGGGTCCTACGAGCAGTACTTC	CASSESIGSYEQYF
-	-	TRBV28	TRBJ1-5	TGTGCCAGCAGTGCGGGGCTCGGGCAGCCCCAGCATTTT	CASSAGLGQPQHF
TRBD1	-	TRBV7-2	TRBJ1-2	TGTGCCAGCAGCCCGCGAGTCCGGGACAGGGTCGACGGCTACACCTTC	CASSPRVRDRVDGYTF
TRBD2	few	TRBV7-9	TRBJ2-7	TGTGCCAGCAGCTTAGCCGGGACTAGCGGGGGGTTGTCCTACGAGCAGTACTTC	CASSLAGTSGGLSYEQYF
TRBD1	many	TRBV5-1	TRBJ1-4	TGCGCCAGCAGCCCCAACCGGGACAGGGGGCTCACTAATGAAAAACTGTTTTTT	CASSPNRDRGLTNEKLFF
-	-	TRBV11-2	TRBJ2-1	TGTGCCAGCAGGCTGGGTCATCTCTACAATGAGCAGTTCTTC	CASRLGHLYNEQFF
TRBD1	once	TRBV18	TRBJ1-3	TGTGCCAGCTCACCCGATAGACAGGGGATCTCTGGAAACACCATATATTTT	CASSPDRQGISGNTIYF
-	-	TRBV27	TRBJ1-2	TGTGCCAGCAGTTTGCGATCGGGTCGCTATGGCTACACCTTC	CASSLRSGRYGYTF
TRBD1	-	TRBV27	TRBJ2-2	TGTGCCAGCACCAAACAGGGGGCGTTTAGCGGGGAGCTGTTTTTT	CASTKQGAFSGELFF
TRBD1	few	TRBV4-1	TRBJ2-7	TGCGCCAGCAGCCAAGATCAGACAGGGGGAGAGCAGTACTTC	CASSQDQTGGEQYF
TRBD2	once	TRBV5-1	TRBJ2-1	TGCGCCAGCAGCTTGGGGACAGCGGGGGGGCTTGGACAGTTCTTC	CASSLGTAGGLGQFF
-	-	TRBV27	TRBJ2-7	TGTGCCACCCAGGGCAGGGTACCCTACGAGCAGTACTTC	CATQGRVPYEQYF
TRBD1	-	TRBV28	TRBJ1-1	TGTGCCAGCAGTCCCCGGACAGGAGGAGCTGAAGCTTTCTTT	CASSPRTGGAEAFF
-	-	TRBV15	TRBJ2-2	TGTGCCACCAGCAGTCTCCGAGGGGGGACGGGGAACACCGGGGAGCTGTTTTTT	CATSSLRGGTGNTGELFF
-	-	TRBV7-2	TRBJ2-5	TGTGCCAGCAGCGTATACAGGGACCAAGAGACCCAGTACTTC	CASSVYRDQETQYF
-	-	TRBV7-2	TRBJ1-5	TGTGCCAGCAGCTTAGATGGGGGGCAGCCCCAGCATTTT	CASSLDGGQPQHF
-	-	TRBV21-1	TRBJ2-2	TGTGCCAGCAGCAAAGGGGGCGGGGAGCTGTTTTTT	CASSKGGGELFF
TRBD1	-	TRBV30	TRBJ1-1	TGTGCCTGGAGCAATTGGGGACAGTCGAACACTGAAGCTTTCTTT	CAWSNWGQSNTEAFF
-	once	TRBV28	TRBJ1-4	TGTGCCAGCAGTTTAGGGAACGTTAATGAAAAACTGTTTTTT	CASSLGNVNEKLFF
TRBD2	-	TRBV7-2	TRBJ2-1	TGTGCCAGCAGCCCCAGACTAGCGGGGGACCTTTTTGGTGAGCAGTTCTTC	CASSPRLAGDLFGEQFF
-	-	TRBV7-2	TRBJ2-7	TGTGCCAGCAGCTTAGAAGGTGGCACTTTGCCGCAGTACTTC	CASSLEGGTLPQYF
-	-	TRBV27	TRBJ1-2	TGTGCCAGCAGTTTATTAGGAGCTAACTATGGCTACACCTTC	CASSLLGANYGYTF
TRBD2	-	TRBV7-2	TRBJ2-1	TGTGCCAGCAGCTTAGATGGGACTAGCGCTTGGAATGAGCAGTTCTTC	CASSLDGTSAWNEQFF
TRBD1	-	TRBV5-1	TRBJ2-7	TGCGCCAGCACAAAGACCGGGACAGCATCCAACGAGCAGTACTTC	CASTKTGTASNEQYF
-	-	TRBV9	TRBJ2-1	TGTGCCAGCAGCCCCCCGGACAGAGAGCAGTTCTTC	CASSPPDREQFF
TRBD1	-	TRBV6-5	TRBJ2-7	TGTGCCAGCAGCTGGGACAGGGATGGTGAGGCCGAGCAGTACTTC	CASSWDRDGEAEQYF